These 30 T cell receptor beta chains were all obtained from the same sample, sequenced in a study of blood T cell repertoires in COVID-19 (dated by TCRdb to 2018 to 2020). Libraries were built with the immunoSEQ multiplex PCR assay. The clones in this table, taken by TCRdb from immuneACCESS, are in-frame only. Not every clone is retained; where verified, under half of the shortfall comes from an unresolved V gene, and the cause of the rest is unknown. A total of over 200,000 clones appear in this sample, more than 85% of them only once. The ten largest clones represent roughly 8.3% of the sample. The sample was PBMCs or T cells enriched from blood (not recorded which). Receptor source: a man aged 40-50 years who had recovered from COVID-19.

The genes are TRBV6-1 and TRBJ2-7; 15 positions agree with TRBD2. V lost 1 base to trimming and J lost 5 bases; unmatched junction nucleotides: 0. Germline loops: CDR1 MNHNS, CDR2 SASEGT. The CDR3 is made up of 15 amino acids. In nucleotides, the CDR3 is TGTGCCAGCAGTGAAGGGACTAGCGGGAGGGACGAGCAGTACTTC. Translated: CASSEGTSGRDEQYF.

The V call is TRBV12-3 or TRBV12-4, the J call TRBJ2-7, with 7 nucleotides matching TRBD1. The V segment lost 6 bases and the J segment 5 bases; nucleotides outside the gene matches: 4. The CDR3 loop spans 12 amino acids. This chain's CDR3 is CASRGQYHEQYF. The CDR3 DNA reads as TGTGCCAGCAGGGGACAGTACCACGAGCAGTACTTC.

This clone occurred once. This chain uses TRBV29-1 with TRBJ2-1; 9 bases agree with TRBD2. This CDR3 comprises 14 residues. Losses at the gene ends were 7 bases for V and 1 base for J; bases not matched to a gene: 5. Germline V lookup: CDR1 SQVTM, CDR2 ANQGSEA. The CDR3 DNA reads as TGCAGCGCAGTTGCGGGGGGGTCCTACAATGAGCAGTTCTTC. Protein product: CSAVAGGSYNEQFF.

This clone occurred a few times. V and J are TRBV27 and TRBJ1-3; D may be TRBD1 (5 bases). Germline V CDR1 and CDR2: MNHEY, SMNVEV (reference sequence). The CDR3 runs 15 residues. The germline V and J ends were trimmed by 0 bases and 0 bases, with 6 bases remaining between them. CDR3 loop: CASSLSGVSGNTIYF. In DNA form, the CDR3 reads TGTGCCAGCAGTTTATCAGGGGTCTCTGGAAACACCATATATTTT.

The CDR3 protein is CASRFLTLTGGYGYTF. In DNA form, the CDR3 reads TGTGCCAGCAGATTCCTTACCTTGACAGGAGGCTATGGCTACACCTTC. The chain uses TRBV5-4 and TRBJ1-2, with D possibly matching TRBD1 (6 bases). CDR1 and CDR2 from the germline V gene are SGHNT and YYREEE (reference sequence). The CDR3 contains 16 residues. Trimming removed 5 bases at V and 4 bases at J, with 21 bases between.

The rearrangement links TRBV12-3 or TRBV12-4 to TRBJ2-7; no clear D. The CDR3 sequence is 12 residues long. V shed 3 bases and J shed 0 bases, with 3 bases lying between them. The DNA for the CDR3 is TGTGCCAGCAGTTTGTACTCCTACGAGCAGTACTTC. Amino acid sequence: CASSLYSYEQYF.

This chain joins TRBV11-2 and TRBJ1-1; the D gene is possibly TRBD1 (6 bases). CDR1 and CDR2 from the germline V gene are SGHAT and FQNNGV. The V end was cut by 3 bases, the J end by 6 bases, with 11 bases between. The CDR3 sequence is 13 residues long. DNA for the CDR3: TGTGCCAGCAGCTTGAGGGACATCGCTGAAGCTTTCTTT. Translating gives CASSLRDIAEAFF.

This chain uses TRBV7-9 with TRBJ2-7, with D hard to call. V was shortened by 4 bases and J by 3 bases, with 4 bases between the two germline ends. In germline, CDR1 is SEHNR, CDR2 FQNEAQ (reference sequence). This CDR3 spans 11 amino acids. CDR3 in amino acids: CASSSIYEQYF. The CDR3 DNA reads TGTGCCAGCAGCTCAATCTACGAGCAGTACTTC.

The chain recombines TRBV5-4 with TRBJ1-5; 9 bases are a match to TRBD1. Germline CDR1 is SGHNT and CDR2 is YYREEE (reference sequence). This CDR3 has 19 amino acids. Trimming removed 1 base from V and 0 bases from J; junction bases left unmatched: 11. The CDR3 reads CASSLTFGTGSYSNQPQHF. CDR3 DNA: TGTGCCAGCAGCTTGACTTTCGGGACAGGGAGTTATAGCAATCAGCCCCAGCATTTT.

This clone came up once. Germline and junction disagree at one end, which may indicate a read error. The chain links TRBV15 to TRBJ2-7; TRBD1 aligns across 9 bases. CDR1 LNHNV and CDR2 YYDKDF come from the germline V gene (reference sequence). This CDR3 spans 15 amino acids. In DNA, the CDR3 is TGTGCCGCCAGCGGAAACCGGGACAGGGACTACGAGCAGTACTTC. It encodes CAASGNRDRDYEQYF.

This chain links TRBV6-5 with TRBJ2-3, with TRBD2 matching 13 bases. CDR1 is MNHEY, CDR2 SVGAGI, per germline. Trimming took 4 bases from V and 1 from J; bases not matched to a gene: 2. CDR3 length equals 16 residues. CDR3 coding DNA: TGTGCCAGCAGTTTCGGGACTAGCGGGGGCACAGATACGCAGTATTTT. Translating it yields CASSFGTSGGTDTQYF.

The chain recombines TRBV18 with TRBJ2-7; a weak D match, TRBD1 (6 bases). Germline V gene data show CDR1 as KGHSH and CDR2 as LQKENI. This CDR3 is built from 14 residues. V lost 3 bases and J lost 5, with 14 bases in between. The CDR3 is CASSPGQLPNEQYF. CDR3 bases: TGTGCCAGCTCACCCGGACAGTTACCTAACGAGCAGTACTTC.

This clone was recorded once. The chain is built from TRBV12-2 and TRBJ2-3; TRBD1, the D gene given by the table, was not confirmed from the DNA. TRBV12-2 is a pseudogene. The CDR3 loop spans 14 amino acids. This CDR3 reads CASGNDRGTDTQYF. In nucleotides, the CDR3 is TGTGCAAGTGGTAATGACAGGGGCACAGATACGCAGTATTTT.

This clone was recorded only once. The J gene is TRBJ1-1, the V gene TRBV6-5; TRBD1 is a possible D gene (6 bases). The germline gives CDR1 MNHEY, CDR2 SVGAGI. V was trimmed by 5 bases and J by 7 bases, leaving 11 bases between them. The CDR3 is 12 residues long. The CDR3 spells CASSQTGGEAFF. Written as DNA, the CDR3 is TGTGCCAGCAGTCAGACAGGTGGTGAAGCTTTCTTT.

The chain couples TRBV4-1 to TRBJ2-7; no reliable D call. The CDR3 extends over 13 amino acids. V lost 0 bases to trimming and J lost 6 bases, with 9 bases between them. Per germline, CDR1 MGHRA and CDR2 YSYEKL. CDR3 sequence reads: CASSQDARSEQYF. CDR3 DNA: TGCGCCAGCAGCCAAGACGCTAGGAGCGAGCAGTACTTC.

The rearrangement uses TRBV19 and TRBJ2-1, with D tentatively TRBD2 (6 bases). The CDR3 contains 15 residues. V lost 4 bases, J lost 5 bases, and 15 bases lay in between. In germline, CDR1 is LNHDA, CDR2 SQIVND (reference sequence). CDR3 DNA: TGTGCCAGTAGTACCCAAAGCGGGCTAAACAATGAGCAGTTCTTC. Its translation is CASSTQSGLNNEQFF. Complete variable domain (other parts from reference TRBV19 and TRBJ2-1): DGGITQSPKYLFRKEGQNVTLSCEQNLNHDAMYWYRQDPGQGLRLIYYSQIVNDFQKGDIAEGYSVSREKKESFPLTVTSAQKNPTAFYLCASSTQSGLNNEQFFGPGTRLTVL.

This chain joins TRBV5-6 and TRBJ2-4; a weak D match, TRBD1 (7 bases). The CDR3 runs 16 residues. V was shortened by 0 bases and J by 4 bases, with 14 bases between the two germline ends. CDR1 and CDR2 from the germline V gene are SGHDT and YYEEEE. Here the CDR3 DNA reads TGTGCCAGCAGCTTGGATGGAGGGGGCTATAAAAACATTCAGTACTTC. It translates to CASSLDGGGYKNIQYF.

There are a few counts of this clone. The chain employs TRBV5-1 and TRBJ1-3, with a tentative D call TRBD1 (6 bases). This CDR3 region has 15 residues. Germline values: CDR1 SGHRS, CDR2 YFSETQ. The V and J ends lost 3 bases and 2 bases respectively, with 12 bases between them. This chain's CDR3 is CASSSAGQPGNTIYF. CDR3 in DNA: TGCGCCAGCAGCTCAGCCGGACAGCCTGGAAACACCATATATTTT.

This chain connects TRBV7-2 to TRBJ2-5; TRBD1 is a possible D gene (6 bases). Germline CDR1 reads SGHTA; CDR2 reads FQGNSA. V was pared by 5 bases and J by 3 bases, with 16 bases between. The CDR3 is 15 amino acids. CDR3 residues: CASSGTGTREETQYF. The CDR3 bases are TGTGCCAGCAGCGGCACCGGGACAAGAGAAGAGACCCAGTACTTC.

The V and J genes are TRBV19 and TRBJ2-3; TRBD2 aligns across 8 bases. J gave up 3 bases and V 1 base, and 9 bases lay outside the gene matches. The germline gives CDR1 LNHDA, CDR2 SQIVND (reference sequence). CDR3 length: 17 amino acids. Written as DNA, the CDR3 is TGTGCCAGTAGTATAGGGTCTAGCGGGCCCCAGACAGATACGCAGTATTTT. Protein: CASSIGSSGPQTDTQYF.

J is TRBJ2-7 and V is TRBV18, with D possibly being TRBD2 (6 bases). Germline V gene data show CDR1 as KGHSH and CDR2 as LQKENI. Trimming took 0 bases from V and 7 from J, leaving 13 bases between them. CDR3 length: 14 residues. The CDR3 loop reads CASSPPTAAGEQYF. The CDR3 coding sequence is TGTGCCAGCTCACCACCGACCGCGGCGGGGGAGCAGTACTTC.

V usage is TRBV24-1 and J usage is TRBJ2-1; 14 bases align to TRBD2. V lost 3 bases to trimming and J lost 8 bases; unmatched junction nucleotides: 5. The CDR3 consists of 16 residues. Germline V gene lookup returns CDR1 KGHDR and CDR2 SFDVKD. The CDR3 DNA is TGTGCCACCAGTGATCCCCGACTAGCGGGAGGGCATGAGCAGTTCTTC. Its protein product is CATSDPRLAGGHEQFF.

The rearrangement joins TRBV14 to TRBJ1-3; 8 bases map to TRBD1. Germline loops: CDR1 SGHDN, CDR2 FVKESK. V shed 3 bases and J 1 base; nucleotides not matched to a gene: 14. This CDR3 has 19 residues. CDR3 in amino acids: CASSQLVPGQEKSGNTIYF. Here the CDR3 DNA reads TGTGCCAGCAGCCAGCTTGTACCGGGACAGGAAAAATCTGGAAACACCATATATTTT.

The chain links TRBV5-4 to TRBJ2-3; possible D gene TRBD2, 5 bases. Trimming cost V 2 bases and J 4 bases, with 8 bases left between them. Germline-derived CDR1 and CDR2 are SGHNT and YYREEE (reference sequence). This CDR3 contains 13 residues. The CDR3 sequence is CASSFLAADTQYF. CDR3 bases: TGTGCCAGCAGCTTTCTAGCCGCAGATACGCAGTATTTT.

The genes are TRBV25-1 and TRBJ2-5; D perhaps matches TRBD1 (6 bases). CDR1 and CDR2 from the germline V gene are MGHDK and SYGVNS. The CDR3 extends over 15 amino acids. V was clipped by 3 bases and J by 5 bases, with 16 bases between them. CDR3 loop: CASSDTGFLGETQYF. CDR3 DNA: TGTGCCAGCAGTGACACAGGGTTTCTAGGGGAGACCCAGTACTTC.

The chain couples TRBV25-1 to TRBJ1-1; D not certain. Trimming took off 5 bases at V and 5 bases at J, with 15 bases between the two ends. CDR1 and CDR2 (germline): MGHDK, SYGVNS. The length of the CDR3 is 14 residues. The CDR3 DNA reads TGTGCCAGCAGTAGGGCCCGGGAAGGGACTGAAGCTTTCTTT. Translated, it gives CASSRAREGTEAFF.

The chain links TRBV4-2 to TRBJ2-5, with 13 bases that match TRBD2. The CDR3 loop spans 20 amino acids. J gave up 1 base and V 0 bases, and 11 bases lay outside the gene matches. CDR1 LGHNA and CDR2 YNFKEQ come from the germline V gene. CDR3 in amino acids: CASSQEGWTSGGPAQETQYF. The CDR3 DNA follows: TGTGCCAGCAGCCAAGAAGGCTGGACTAGCGGGGGACCCGCCCAAGAGACCCAGTACTTC.

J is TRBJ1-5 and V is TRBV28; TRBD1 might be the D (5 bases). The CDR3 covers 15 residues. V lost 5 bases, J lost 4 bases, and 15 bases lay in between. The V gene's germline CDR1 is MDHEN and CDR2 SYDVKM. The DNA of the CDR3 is TGTGCCAGCAGTCCACACCAGGGTAGGAATCAGCCCCAGCATTTT. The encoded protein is CASSPHQGRNQPQHF.

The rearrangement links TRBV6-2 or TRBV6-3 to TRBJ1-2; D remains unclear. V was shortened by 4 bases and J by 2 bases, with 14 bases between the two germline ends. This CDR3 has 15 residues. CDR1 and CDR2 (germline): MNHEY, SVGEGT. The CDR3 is CASSLMRHENYGYTF. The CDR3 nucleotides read TGTGCCAGCAGTTTGATGAGACACGAAAACTATGGCTACACCTTC.

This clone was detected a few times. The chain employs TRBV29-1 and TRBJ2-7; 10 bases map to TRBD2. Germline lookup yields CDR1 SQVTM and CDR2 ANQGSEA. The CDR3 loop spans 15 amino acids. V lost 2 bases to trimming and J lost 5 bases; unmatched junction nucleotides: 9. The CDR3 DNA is TGCAGCGTTGAAAGAGCGGGAGGGCCCAGGGACGAGCAGTACTTC. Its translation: CSVERAGGPRDEQYF.